This T cell receptor (beta chain) was identified during a study of OX40 agonist ivuxolimab in advanced cancers. For the study at large: Those treated in dose escalation had hepatocellular carcinoma, melanoma, renal cell cancer or head and neck cancer.

Note on this clone: Its antigen is not known.

Profiled with immunoSEQ multiplex PCR; TCRdb holds only in-frame clones, not every one. The top ten hold roughly 12% of the sample, which has about 48,000 clones, roughly 83% seen once. The germline CDR1 and CDR2 sequences are GTSNPN and SVGIG (reference sequence). V lost 4 bases and J lost 0, with 10 bases in between. The CDR3 is made up of 14 amino acids. The study, taken as a whole, reports: Averaging showed that CD8+ T cells had more expanded clones than CD4+ did.

This sequence joins TRBV30 and TRBJ1-3; a possible D gene is TRBD1 (5 bases). The sequenced sample was CD4+ or CD8+ T cells sorted from blood, obtained in a trial of the OX40 agonist ivuxolimab. The source is an adult with an advanced solid tumor such as melanoma, head and neck, liver or kidney cancer. The CDR3 protein is CAWKGGGSGNTIYF. DNA for the CDR3: TGTGCCTGGAAGGGCGGGGGCTCTGGAAACACCATATATTTT.